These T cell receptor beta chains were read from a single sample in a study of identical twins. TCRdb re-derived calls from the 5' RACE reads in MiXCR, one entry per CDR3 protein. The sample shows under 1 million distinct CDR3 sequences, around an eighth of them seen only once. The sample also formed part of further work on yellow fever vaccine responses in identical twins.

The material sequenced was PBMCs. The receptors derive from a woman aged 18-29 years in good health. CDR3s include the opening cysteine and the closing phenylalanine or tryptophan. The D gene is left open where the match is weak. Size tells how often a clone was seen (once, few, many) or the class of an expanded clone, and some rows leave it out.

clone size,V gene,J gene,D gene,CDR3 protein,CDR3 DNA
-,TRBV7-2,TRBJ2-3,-,CASSLNPRTTSTDTQYF,TGTGCCAGCAGCTTAAACCCCCGGACCACTAGCACAGATACGCAGTATTTT
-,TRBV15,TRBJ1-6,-,CATSWGNNDNSPLHF,TGTGCCACCAGCTGGGGGAACAATGATAATTCACCCCTCCACTTT
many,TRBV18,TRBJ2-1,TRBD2,CASSPILAGSVEQFF,TGTGCCAGCTCACCGATTCTAGCGGGGTCTGTTGAGCAGTTCTTC
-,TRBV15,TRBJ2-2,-,CATSEAGELFF,TGTGCCACCAGCGAAGCCGGGGAGCTGTTTTTT
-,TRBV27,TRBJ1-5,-,CASSKGWQTNQPQHF,TGTGCCAGCAGCAAAGGGTGGCAGACCAATCAGCCCCAGCATTTT
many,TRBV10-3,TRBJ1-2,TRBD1,CAISSDREGGYTF,TGTGCCATCAGCTCGGACAGGGAGGGCGGCTACACCTTC
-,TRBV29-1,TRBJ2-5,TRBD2,CSVAPRLAGGGETQYF,TGCAGCGTCGCCCCGCGGCTAGCGGGAGGGGGAGAGACCCAGTACTTC
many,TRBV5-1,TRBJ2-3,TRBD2,CASSLGLAGVSSDTQYF,TGCGCCAGCAGCTTGGGACTAGCGGGAGTATCGTCAGATACGCAGTATTTT
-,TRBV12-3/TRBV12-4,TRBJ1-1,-,CASRTQEGTEAFF,TGTGCCAGCAGGACACAGGAGGGGACTGAAGCTTTCTTT
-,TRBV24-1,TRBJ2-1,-,CATSDLGENEQFF,TGTGCCACCAGTGATTTAGGGGAGAATGAGCAGTTCTTC
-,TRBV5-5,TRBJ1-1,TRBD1,CASSWGTAGSVTEAFF,TGTGCCAGCAGCTGGGGGACAGCCGGTTCTGTTACTGAAGCTTTCTTT
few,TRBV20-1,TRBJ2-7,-,CSASPGPPYEQYF,TGCAGTGCTAGTCCGGGACCACCTTACGAGCAGTACTTC